This section outlines one T cell receptor beta chain sequence together with its context. This entry is derived from a study of T-cell reconstitution after alpha-beta-depleted transplantation in children. V was clipped by 7 bases and J by 6 bases; unmatched bases: 4. The CDR3 runs to 13 residues. Germline CDR1 SQVTM, CDR2 ANQGSEA. Preparation of the TCRbeta library was carried out with unique molecular identifiers. TCRdb analysed the PCR reads with MiXCR anew, one entry per CDR3 protein. The table records 500,000 or so distinct CDR3 sequences, approximately 32% of them present only once. The receptor's source is a human donor who donated a stem cell graft to a child with aplastic anemia. This chain joins TRBV29-1 and TRBJ2-2, with TRBD1 identical over 11 bases. The source material was PBMCs from the stem cell graft donor, sampled from the stem cell graft. CDR3: CSGGQGGAGELFF. The CDR3 DNA sequence: TGCAGCGGGGGACAGGGGGGGGCCGGGGAGCTGTTTTTT.